Listed below are T cell receptor beta chains from one sample, sequenced in a study of CD8 T cells in ankylosing spondylitis. TCRdb recomputed calls from the 5' RACE reads with MiXCR, one row per CDR3 protein. The table shows more than 150,000 distinct CDR3 sequences, with around a sixth occurring only once. Sequences were obtained from blood, either unsorted or a sorted T cell fraction (not recorded which). The receptors were gathered from a male donor aged 5-29 years with ankylosing spondylitis or in good health (not recorded which). The CDR3 runs from the conserved cysteine through the conserved F or W. D genes are given only for firm matches. Only part of the rows carry a size: once, few, many, or a class if the clone is expanded.

cdr3_aa	cdr3_nt	clone_size	v_call	cdr3_length	d_call	j_call
CSAPRGSVETQYF	TGCAGTGCCCCTAGGGGGAGTGTGGAGACCCAGTACTTC	many	TRBV20-1	13	-	TRBJ2-5
CASSPPYRGKSTDTQYF	TGTGCCAGCTCACCACCGTACCGCGGTAAAAGCACAGATACGCAGTATTTT	-	TRBV18	17	-	TRBJ2-3
CASSLSRTRVNTGELFF	TGTGCCAGCAGCTTATCAAGGACTAGGGTGAACACCGGGGAGCTGTTTTTT	many	TRBV7-9	17	TRBD2	TRBJ2-2
CASSPSTSSNYEQYF	TGTGCCAGCAGCCCATCGACTAGCTCCAACTACGAGCAGTACTTC	many	TRBV7-6	15	TRBD2	TRBJ2-7
CASSPTRGTKTNNEQFF	TGTGCCAGCTCACCAACAAGGGGGACCAAAACTAACAATGAGCAGTTCTTC	once	TRBV18	17	-	TRBJ2-1
CASSQTNTGRAFF	TGTGCCAGCAGTCAGACGAACACAGGGCGGGCTTTCTTT	many	TRBV12-3/TRBV12-4	13	-	TRBJ1-1
CASSQLWAGAIQPQHF	TGTGCCAGCAGCCAGCTTTGGGCAGGGGCCATTCAGCCCCAGCATTTT	many	TRBV4-2	16	-	TRBJ1-5
CASSYLGESTDTQYF	TGTGCCAGCAGTTACCTCGGGGAGAGCACAGATACGCAGTATTTT	many	TRBV6-5	15	-	TRBJ2-3
CASSLAAGTGYNTGELFF	TGTGCCAGCAGCTTAGCTGCCGGGACAGGGTATAACACCGGGGAGCTGTTTTTT	many	TRBV7-9	18	TRBD1	TRBJ2-2
CSATMGLAVNEQFF	TGCAGTGCCACTATGGGACTAGCGGTCAATGAGCAGTTCTTC	-	TRBV20-1	14	TRBD2	TRBJ2-1
CASSFLTRVQSSGANVLTF	TGTGCCAGCAGCTTTCTGACGCGGGTTCAGAGCTCTGGGGCCAACGTCCTGACTTTC	many	TRBV7-2	19	-	TRBJ2-6
CASSSGGYTDTQYF	TGTGCCAGCAGTTCTGGGGGATACACAGATACGCAGTATTTT	many	TRBV12-3/TRBV12-4	14	-	TRBJ2-3
CASRPVGPANYNEQFF	TGCGCCAGCCGCCCCGTGGGACCAGCGAACTACAATGAGCAGTTCTTC	many	TRBV5-1	16	-	TRBJ2-1
CASTTFAGANVLTF	TGTGCCAGCACCACGTTCGCTGGGGCCAACGTCCTGACTTTC	many	TRBV7-9	14	-	TRBJ2-6
CASSLGTPRSYNEQFF	TGTGCCAGCAGTTTAGGCACTCCTAGGTCCTACAATGAGCAGTTCTTC	many	TRBV12-3/TRBV12-4	16	-	TRBJ2-1
CASSLTGGQAFF	TGTGCCAGCAGTTTAACAGGGGGCCAAGCTTTCTTT	many	TRBV12-3/TRBV12-4	12	TRBD1	TRBJ1-1
CSARDTGQGSWQTQYF	TGCAGTGCTAGAGACACCGGACAGGGGAGTTGGCAGACCCAGTACTTC	many	TRBV20-1	16	TRBD1	TRBJ2-5
CATSSPKVGDGGNEQFF	TGTGCCACCAGCAGCCCCAAGGTCGGGGATGGGGGCAATGAGCAGTTCTTC	many	TRBV15	17	-	TRBJ2-1
CASSLNRDSTDTQYF	TGTGCCAGCAGTTTAAACAGGGATAGCACAGATACGCAGTATTTT	-	TRBV12-3/TRBV12-4	15	-	TRBJ2-3
CSADRAGQYNEQFF	TGCAGCGCCGACCGGGCTGGGCAGTACAATGAGCAGTTCTTC	many	TRBV29-1	14	-	TRBJ2-1
CSVPEREGFNEQFF	TGCAGCGTCCCGGAGCGGGAGGGCTTCAATGAGCAGTTCTTC	-	TRBV29-1	14	TRBD2	TRBJ2-1
CASSPTGQGWETQYF	TGTGCCAGCAGCCCCACGGGACAGGGATGGGAGACCCAGTACTTC	many	TRBV6-5	15	TRBD1	TRBJ2-5
CSARNSGSDSYNEQFF	TGCAGTGCTAGAAATAGCGGGAGTGATTCCTACAATGAGCAGTTCTTC	many	TRBV20-1	16	TRBD2	TRBJ2-1
CASESHRDRINEQFF	TGTGCCAGCGAGTCCCACCGGGACAGGATTAATGAGCAGTTCTTC	few	TRBV19	15	TRBD1	TRBJ2-1
CATSSSGDNRDTQYF	TGTGCCACCAGCAGCTCAGGGGATAATAGAGACACGCAGTATTTT	many	TRBV15	15	-	TRBJ2-3
CASSLGSGSYEQYF	TGTGCCAGCAGTTTAGGGAGTGGATCCTACGAGCAGTACTTC	-	TRBV12-3/TRBV12-4	14	-	TRBJ2-7
CSATTSNEQFF	TGCAGTGCAACGACTAGCAATGAGCAGTTCTTC	once	TRBV20-1	11	-	TRBJ2-1
CSARDRGLTGELFF	TGCAGTGCTAGAGATCGCGGGCTCACCGGGGAGCTGTTTTTT	-	TRBV20-1	14	-	TRBJ2-2
CAISDNRDPVF	TGTGCCATCAGTGACAACCGGGACCCCGTCTTC	many	TRBV10-3	11	-	TRBJ2-7
CASSVGIAGGIGELFF	TGTGCCAGCAGCGTAGGAATAGCGGGAGGTATCGGGGAGCTGTTTTTT	-	TRBV9	16	TRBD2	TRBJ2-2
CASSVGPEPLGEQYF	TGTGCCAGCAGCGTAGGACCGGAACCCCTAGGGGAGCAGTACTTC	few	TRBV9	15	-	TRBJ2-7